The T cell receptor (beta chain) described here comes from a study of response to subunit inactivated influenza vaccine. Notes on the study in general: New T cells are recruited in small numbers by each seasonal influenza vaccination, according to the authors' suggestion.

Turning to this clonotype: Its antigen is undetermined.

Looked up from germline, CDR1 is KGHDR and CDR2 is SFDVKD. The junction had 5 bases not matched to a gene; V was cut back by 4 bases and J by 6 bases. The CDR3 spans 16 residues. Each CDR3 protein is one row after TCRdb ran MiXCR on the RT-PCR reads. The sample yields under 200,000 distinct CDR3 sequences, around 9.9% seen once. This TCR came from a middle-aged man who received an inactivated influenza vaccine. Material: non-naive T cells sorted from PBMCs, obtained about 40 days after vaccination. The V and J genes are TRBV24-1 and TRBJ2-1; 13 bases are a match to TRBD2. Here the CDR3 DNA reads TGTGCCACCAGTGACCCCGGGACTAGCGGGGTCAATGAGCAGTTCTTC. Its protein is CATSDPGTSGVNEQFF.